The next 30 T cell receptor beta chains were all read from a single sample in a study of blood T cell repertoires in COVID-19. Libraries were prepared by immunoSEQ multiplex PCR; TCRdb keeps only in-frame clonotypes and omits some of them. The profile shows 200,000 to 250,000 clones, approximately 86% of them singletons. Sequencing used peripheral blood. The receptors come from a woman of 80 years or more with acute or convalescent COVID-19.

This clone turned up a few times. The J gene is TRBJ1-5, the V gene TRBV4-2; maybe TRBD1 (6 bases). CDR3 length: 15 amino acids. In germline, CDR1 is LGHNA, CDR2 YNFKEQ. V was clipped by 0 bases and J by 7 bases, with 13 bases between them. Written as DNA, the CDR3 is TGTGCCAGCAGCCAAGATTATGACAGGATCCAGCCCCAGCATTTT. Translated, it gives CASSQDYDRIQPQHF.

This CDR3 reads CASNSGNYGYTF. For the CDR3, the DNA is TGTGCCAGCAACTCCGGTAACTATGGCTACACCTTC. The chain recombines TRBV3-1 (or the pseudogene TRBV3-2) with TRBJ1-2; D is unresolved. The V and J ends lost 7 bases and 1 base respectively, with 7 bases between them. The germline V gene encodes CDR1 LGHDT and CDR2 YNNKEL (reference sequence). This CDR3 has 12 amino acids.

V is TRBV28 and J is TRBJ2-1; TRBD2 aligns across 11 bases. The germline CDR1 and CDR2 sequences are MDHEN and SYDVKM. The V segment lost 4 bases and the J segment 7 bases; nucleotides outside the gene matches: 6. This CDR3 contains 15 residues. For the CDR3, the DNA is TGTGCCAGCAGTTCCCTAGCGGGGGGTATTAATGAGCAGTTCTTC. Amino acids: CASSSLAGGINEQFF.

This sequence joins TRBV28 and TRBJ2-7; weak D call: TRBD1 (6 bases). Germline CDR1 and CDR2: MDHEN and SYDVKM. Trimming removed 5 bases from V and 3 bases from J, with 23 bases in between. The CDR3 is made up of 17 amino acids. CDR3 sequence: CASSPPPRQGISYEQYF. CDR3 DNA: TGTGCCAGCAGTCCGCCCCCGAGGCAGGGGATAAGCTACGAGCAGTACTTC.

The V and J genes are TRBV10-1 and TRBJ2-3; 8 positions agree with TRBD1. The CDR3 length is 17 residues. Per germline, CDR1 WNHNN and CDR2 SYGVQD (reference sequence). V lost 0 bases, J lost 4 bases, and 9 bases stayed unmatched. CDR3 residues: CASSESGRDRLPDTQYF. For the CDR3, the DNA is TGCGCCAGCAGTGAGTCCGGACGGGACAGGTTACCAGATACGCAGTATTTT.

The chain couples TRBV7-9 to TRBJ1-2; no firm D call. The germline V gene encodes CDR1 SEHNR and CDR2 FQNEAQ (reference sequence). There are 14 residues in the CDR3. The V end lost 3 bases, the J end lost 6 bases, and 14 bases lay between the germline ends. The CDR3, as DNA: TGTGCCAGCAGCTTCTCCGGGGTTACGGATGGCTACACCTTC. This sequence encodes CASSFSGVTDGYTF.

The gene calls are TRBV2 and TRBJ1-4; 7 nucleotides line up with TRBD1. This CDR3 is built from 15 residues. V shed 3 bases and J 4 bases; nucleotides not matched to a gene: 5. CDR1 SNHLY and CDR2 FYNNEI come from the germline V gene. The chain's CDR3 is CASSDRGLGNEKLFF. In nucleotides, the CDR3 is TGTGCCAGCAGTGACAGGGGGTTGGGTAATGAAAAACTGTTTTTT.

The chain recombines TRBV12-3 or TRBV12-4 with TRBJ2-3, with D possibly TRBD2 on 5 matching bases. V lost 3 bases, J lost 6 bases, and 10 bases lay in between. The CDR3 contains 13 residues. The CDR3 nucleotides read TGTGCCAGCAGTTTTGTCTCGGGGGATACGCAGTATTTT. This codes for CASSFVSGDTQYF.

The chain recombines TRBV20-1 with TRBJ2-7, with TRBD1 matching over 7 bases. The germline V gene has CDR1 DFQATT and CDR2 SNEGSKA (reference sequence). The CDR3 covers 11 residues. The junction had 3 bases not matched to a gene; V was cut back by 3 bases and J by 7 bases. The CDR3 nucleotides read TGCAGTGCTAGTCAGGACAGGGAGCAGTACTTC. It translates to CSASQDREQYF.

The rearrangement joins TRBV4-2 to TRBJ2-1, with 8 positions matching TRBD2. Germline loops: CDR1 LGHNA, CDR2 YNFKEQ. V lost 2 bases to trimming and J lost 6 bases; unmatched junction nucleotides: 9. This CDR3 spans 16 amino acids. The chain's CDR3 is CASSQIRGGQGNEQFF. CDR3 DNA: TGTGCCAGCAGCCAAATCCGGGGGGGCCAGGGCAATGAGCAGTTCTTC.

This clone was counted only a few times. The chain uses TRBV5-6 and TRBJ1-1; D is undetermined. The CDR3 covers 15 residues. Germline CDR1 SGHDT, CDR2 YYEEEE. The V end lost 0 bases, the J end lost 1 base, and 10 bases lay between the germline ends. The CDR3 DNA sequence: TGTGCCAGCAGCTTGGAAGCATTGCCGAACACTGAAGCTTTCTTT. Translating it yields CASSLEALPNTEAFF. The full variable domain, rest sourced from reference TRBV5-6 and TRBJ1-1, is DAGVTQSPTHLIKTRGQQVTLRCSPKSGHDTVSWYQQALGQGPQFIFQYYEEEERQRGNFPDRFSGHQFPNYSSELNVNALLLGDSALYLCASSLEALPNTEAFFGQGTRLTVV.

The chain carries TRBV6-6 and TRBJ1-1; D call uncertain. The CDR3 spans 14 residues. V lost 4 bases and J 0 bases, leaving 9 bases between the germline ends. Germline V gene data show CDR1 as MNHNY and CDR2 as SVGAGI (reference sequence). CDR3 in amino acids: CASSSGEMNTEAFF. CDR3 coding DNA: TGTGCCAGCAGTTCCGGTGAGATGAACACTGAAGCTTTCTTT.

The DNA for the CDR3 is TGTGCCAGCAGCGCCGGTGTGGGACAGGGGAATCAGCCCCAGCATTTT. The encoded protein is CASSAGVGQGNQPQHF. The V call is TRBV9, the J call TRBJ1-5, with 10 bases matching TRBD1. The germline V gene has CDR1 SGDLS and CDR2 YYNGEE. V was clipped by 3 bases and J by 4 bases; unmatched bases: 7. This CDR3 has 16 amino acids.

On this clone itself: Other DNA sequences from this sample encode an identical CDR3 as well. This chain joins TRBV19 and TRBJ1-1; TRBD1 matches at 7 bases. The ends lost 3 bases at V and 2 bases at J; junction bases unmatched: 6. The CDR3 loop spans 15 amino acids. CDR1 and CDR2 from the germline V gene are LNHDA and SQIVND (reference sequence). The CDR3 nucleotides are TGTGCCAGTAGTATTAGCGGGACAGTTAACACTGAAGCTTTCTTT. Its protein is CASSISGTVNTEAFF.

This clone was recorded once. The chain carries TRBV19 and TRBJ1-6; D is unresolved. Trimming stripped 1 base from V and 3 bases from J, with 7 bases between. CDR1 and CDR2 from the germline V gene are LNHDA and SQIVND (reference sequence). The CDR3 is 15 amino acids. For the CDR3, the DNA is TGTGCCAGTAGTATAGGACTGAACTATAATTCACCCCTCCACTTT. Encoded protein: CASSIGLNYNSPLHF. The whole variable domain, remainder taken from reference TRBV19 and TRBJ1-6, is DGGITQSPKYLFRKEGQNVTLSCEQNLNHDAMYWYRQDPGQGLRLIYYSQIVNDFQKGDIAEGYSVSREKKESFPLTVTSAQKNPTAFYLCASSIGLNYNSPLHFGNGTRLTVT.

This rearrangement joins TRBV5-4 to TRBJ2-7; D not certain. This CDR3 comprises 14 residues. Germline CDR1 is SGHNT and CDR2 is YYREEE (reference sequence). V dropped 0 bases and J dropped 0 bases, with 7 bases sitting between them. The CDR3 coding sequence is TGTGCCAGCAGCTTGGAGGCGGTCTCCTACGAGCAGTACTTC. This encodes CASSLEAVSYEQYF.

The chain combines TRBV19 with TRBJ1-4, with TRBD1 matching over 8 bases. Per the germline V gene, CDR1 is LNHDA and CDR2 is SQIVND (reference sequence). The CDR3 runs 17 residues. The J segment lost 3 bases and the V segment lost 6 bases, leaving 12 bases of the junction unmatched. CDR3 amino acids: CASSHSRGQVANEKLFF. The DNA for the CDR3 is TGTGCCAGTAGCCACTCCAGGGGGCAAGTGGCTAATGAAAAACTGTTTTTT.

This clone was counted a single time. In nucleotides, the CDR3 is TGTGCCAGCGGGTGGGGGGTAGGTGGAAACACCATATATTTT. It translates to CASGWGVGGNTIYF. This chain joins TRBV9 and TRBJ1-3; D perhaps matches TRBD1 (5 bases). Trimming shortened V by 7 bases and J by 3 bases, and 14 bases separated the two germline ends. The V gene's germline CDR1 is SGDLS and CDR2 YYNGEE. The CDR3 extends over 14 amino acids.

This chain links TRBV28 with TRBJ2-3; D not resolved. Germline assignment: CDR1 MDHEN and CDR2 SYDVKM. Deletions cut 6 bases from V and 1 base from J, with 5 bases between. This CDR3 region has 12 residues. The CDR3 loop reads CASRQGTDTQYF. DNA of the CDR3: TGTGCCAGCAGGCAGGGCACAGATACGCAGTATTTT.

The sample holds a few counts of this clone. The CDR3 loop is CASIVRGEGNNQPQHF. For the CDR3, the DNA is TGTGCCAGCATTGTTAGGGGGGAGGGGAACAATCAGCCCCAGCATTTT. This chain uses TRBV28 with TRBJ1-5; possible D gene TRBD1, 6 bases. V lost 7 bases and J lost 3, with 19 bases in between. This CDR3 region has 16 residues. Germline V gene lookup returns CDR1 MDHEN and CDR2 SYDVKM. The variable domain in full, completed from reference TRBV28 and TRBJ1-5, reads DVKVTQSSRYLVKRTGEKVFLECVQDMDHENMFWYRQDPGLGLRLIYFSYDVKMKEKGDIPEGYSVSREKKERFSLILESASTNQTSMYLCASIVRGEGNNQPQHFGDGTRLSIL.

The V and J genes are TRBV9 and TRBJ1-2; perhaps TRBD1 as D (5 bases). Between the trimmed V and J ends, which lost 5 bases and 7 bases, there was a span of 21 bases. The CDR3 sequence is 15 residues long. Germline lookup yields CDR1 SGDLS and CDR2 YYNGEE. CDR3 nucleotides: TGTGCCAGCAGTCCCACCCCAGGGATGGCTGGTGGCTACACCTTC. Translating it yields CASSPTPGMAGGYTF.

V usage is TRBV28 and J usage is TRBJ1-2, with TRBD1 matching 7 bases. The V gene's germline CDR1 is MDHEN and CDR2 SYDVKM. The CDR3 has 14 amino acids. V was pared by 5 bases and J by 2 bases, with 5 bases of the junction left unmatched. This CDR3 reads CASSIQQGNYGYTF. CDR3 sequence (DNA): TGTGCCAGCAGTATCCAACAGGGGAACTATGGCTACACCTTC.

A single count supports this clone. The chain couples TRBV6-5 to TRBJ1-5; 9 bases map to TRBD1. The CDR3 spans 14 residues. V dropped 6 bases and J dropped 2; count of bases not matched to a gene: 2. Germline CDR1 MNHEY, CDR2 SVGAGI. The CDR3 is CASSGDRGNQPQHF. CDR3 in DNA: TGTGCCAGCAGCGGGGACAGGGGCAATCAGCCCCAGCATTTT.

The chain uses TRBV19 and TRBJ2-7; TRBD1 agrees at 7 bases. V trimming: 2 bases; J trimming: 0 bases; junction bases outside the gene matches: 7. Germline assignment: CDR1 LNHDA and CDR2 SQIVND (reference sequence). This CDR3 has 16 amino acids. CDR3: CASSISGTANSYEQYF. CDR3 in DNA: TGTGCCAGTAGTATATCGGGGACAGCCAACTCCTACGAGCAGTACTTC.

This clone is a singleton in its sample. The chain couples TRBV24-1 to TRBJ2-3; TRBD1 is a possible D gene (6 bases). The CDR3 spans 15 residues. Germline V gives CDR1 KGHDR, CDR2 SFDVKD. V lost 6 bases and J 0 bases, leaving 12 bases between the germline ends. This CDR3 is CATSNQGPSTDTQYF. DNA of the CDR3: TGTGCCACCAGTAACCAGGGGCCTAGCACAGATACGCAGTATTTT.

The V gene is TRBV2, the J gene TRBJ2-7; D unresolved. Looked up from germline, CDR1 is SNHLY and CDR2 is FYNNEI. The ends were cut back, 5 bases at V and 1 base at J, with 6 bases in the middle. CDR3 length equals 12 residues. CDR3 residues: CASSTESYEQYF. CDR3 nucleotides: TGTGCCAGCAGTACAGAGTCCTACGAGCAGTACTTC.

This clone is a singleton in its sample. This rearrangement joins TRBV2 to TRBJ1-2; D not resolved. The V and J ends lost 4 bases and 3 bases respectively, with 12 bases between them. Germline CDR1 reads SNHLY; CDR2 reads FYNNEI. The CDR3 length is 14 residues. CDR3 bases: TGTGCCAGCAGTGGGGCTTTCACCTACTATGGCTACACCTTC. Protein: CASSGAFTYYGYTF.

This sequence joins TRBV4-2 and TRBJ2-7; TRBD2 matches at 7 bases. CDR1 is LGHNA and CDR2 is YNFKEQ in the germline V gene. The CDR3 spans 14 residues. J lost 5 bases, V lost 1 base, and 5 bases had no gene match. The CDR3 coding sequence is TGTGCCAGCAGCCAAGGCGGGGGTTTCCACGAGCAGTACTTC. As protein: CASSQGGGFHEQYF.

The chain uses TRBV4-2 and TRBJ1-2; D perhaps matches TRBD1 (6 bases). CDR3 size: 17 residues. Trimming removed 4 bases at V and 2 bases at J, with 20 bases between. Per the germline V gene, CDR1 is LGHNA and CDR2 is YNFKEQ. This CDR3 is CASSLSKQGEKNYGYTF. The CDR3 coding sequence is TGTGCCAGCAGCCTGTCAAAACAGGGAGAGAAGAACTATGGCTACACCTTC.

The chain combines TRBV7-3 with TRBJ1-2, with TRBD1 identical over 7 bases. This CDR3 is built from 15 residues. Germline assignment: CDR1 SGHTA and CDR2 FQGTGA. V was clipped by 2 bases and J by 0 bases; unmatched bases: 3. CDR3 nucleotide sequence: TGTGCCAGCAGCTTAGGGACAGCCTCTAACTATGGCTACACCTTC. It codes for CASSLGTASNYGYTF.